Below, one T cell receptor (beta chain) is given with its context. The CDR3 contains 16 residues. In germline, CDR1 is SGHTA, CDR2 FQGNSA. The V end lost 4 bases, the J end lost 6 bases, and 21 bases lay between the germline ends. The cohort comprised adults aged 18 to 89 years residing in 24 US areas. Clinical history as reported by participants underpinned cohort assignment. Libraries were prepared by immunoSEQ multiplex PCR; TCRdb keeps only in-frame clonotypes and omits some of them. Seen here are approximately 200,000 clones, approximately 84% observed once, and the top ten hold 1.8%. The sample originates from a study of blood T cell repertoires in COVID-19. As for the study in general: T cells, B-cell-depleted T cells, or PBMCs supplied cDNA or gDNA.

The V call is TRBV7-2, the J call TRBJ1-2; tentatively, D is TRBD1 (6 bases). This clonotype was obtained from a man aged 55 to 70 who had recovered from COVID-19. Sequencing was carried out using PBMCs or T cells enriched from blood (not recorded which). The CDR3 is CASSSIDRMADNGYTF. The CDR3 DNA follows: TGTGCCAGCAGCTCTATTGACAGGATGGCTGATAATGGCTACACCTTC.